The 27 T cell receptor beta chains below come from one sample, sequenced in a study of blood T cell repertoires in COVID-19. TCRdb keeps only in-frame clones here, not all; method: immunoSEQ multiplex PCR. This sample has roughly 240,000 clones, with around 80% found just once. Sequences were obtained from peripheral blood. Source of these receptors: a woman aged 80 or older with acute or convalescent COVID-19.

The V and J genes are TRBV19 and TRBJ1-5; D is perhaps TRBD1 (5 bases). Germline CDR1 reads LNHDA; CDR2 reads SQIVND (reference sequence). This CDR3 region has 15 residues. The ends were cut back, 1 base at V and 7 bases at J, with 14 bases in the middle. The CDR3 region has the DNA TGTGCCAGTAGTATAGGGGGCGGGGGTTTGCAGCCCCAGCATTTT. Translated, it gives CASSIGGGGLQPQHF.

The chain joins TRBV28 to TRBJ2-1; 7 nucleotides agree with TRBD2. Germline CDR1 reads MDHEN; CDR2 reads SYDVKM. The V gene end was trimmed by 1 base and the J gene end by 7 bases; junction bases not matched to a gene: 16. The CDR3 runs to 18 residues. As DNA, the CDR3 is TGTGCCAGCAGTTTATCCCAAACCCTGGGCGGGAGTCGGAATGAGCAGTTCTTC. This codes for CASSLSQTLGGSRNEQFF.

The V call is TRBV29-1, the J call TRBJ1-2; D may be TRBD1 (5 bases). V was clipped by 2 bases and J by 5 bases, with 9 bases between them. The CDR3 is made up of 12 amino acids. The germline CDR1 and CDR2 sequences are SQVTM and ANQGSEA. The CDR3 reads CSVETGDYGYTF. Here the CDR3 DNA reads TGCAGCGTTGAAACGGGGGATTATGGCTACACCTTC.

This clone occurred once. This sequence joins TRBV28 and TRBJ1-2, with D tentatively TRBD1 (6 bases). Germline lookup yields CDR1 MDHEN and CDR2 SYDVKM. The CDR3 spans 14 residues. Trimming pared 5 bases from V and 0 bases from J, leaving 10 bases between. This chain's CDR3 is CASSPYRANYGYTF. CDR3 DNA sequence: TGTGCCAGCAGTCCATACAGGGCTAACTATGGCTACACCTTC.

The chain joins TRBV29-1 to TRBJ1-1; 7 positions match TRBD1. The CDR3 consists of 13 residues. The junction had 6 bases not matched to a gene; V was cut back by 7 bases and J by 1 base. Germline V CDR1 and CDR2: SQVTM, ANQGSEA. This CDR3 is CSAWTGPNTEAFF. CDR3 nucleotides: TGCAGCGCTTGGACAGGACCGAACACTGAAGCTTTCTTT.

This clone showed up many times. This chain connects TRBV6-5 to TRBJ1-1, with D maybe TRBD1 (6 bases). Germline CDR1 reads MNHEY; CDR2 reads SVGAGI. CDR3 length: 14 amino acids. Trimming removed 6 bases at V and 0 bases at J, with 11 bases between. CDR3 region: CASRLGQMNTEAFF. The CDR3 region has the DNA TGTGCCAGCAGATTAGGACAGATGAACACTGAAGCTTTCTTT.

The chain joins TRBV9 to TRBJ2-5; 13 nucleotides agree with TRBD2. V gave up 3 bases and J gave up 4 bases; unmatched junction bases: 6. This CDR3 region has 16 residues. Germline-derived CDR1 and CDR2 are SGDLS and YYNGEE. The CDR3 coding sequence is TGTGCCAGCAGCGCGACTAGCGGGAGGACGGGAGAGACCCAGTACTTC. This sequence encodes CASSATSGRTGETQYF.

This chain connects TRBV18 to TRBJ2-1; maybe TRBD1 (6 bases). The germline V gene encodes CDR1 KGHSH and CDR2 LQKENI. V lost 3 bases and J lost 4, with 10 bases in between. The length of the CDR3 is 14 residues. CDR3 in DNA: TGTGCCAGCTCACCGGGACAAGGATACAATGAGCAGTTCTTC. Its protein product is CASSPGQGYNEQFF.

V gene TRBV27 combines with J gene TRBJ1-2; 7 bases line up with TRBD1. The CDR3 length is 12 residues. Germline V CDR1 and CDR2: MNHEY, SMNVEV (reference sequence). The junction had 3 bases not matched to a gene; V was cut back by 6 bases and J by 5 bases. CDR3 in DNA: TGTGCCAGCAGCAAGACAGGGTATGGCTACACCTTC. Residues: CASSKTGYGYTF.

The chain has TRBV7-9 and TRBJ1-1; 12 bases are a match to TRBD1. This CDR3 is 16 amino acids long. Trimming removed 5 bases from V and 2 bases from J; junction bases left unmatched: 6. Germline values: CDR1 SEHNR, CDR2 FQNEAQ (reference sequence). The CDR3 reads CASSRDRGRPNTEAFF. In nucleotides, the CDR3 is TGTGCCAGCAGCAGGGACAGGGGGCGGCCTAACACTGAAGCTTTCTTT. The whole variable domain, filled in from reference TRBV7-9 and TRBJ1-1, reads DTGVSQNPRHKITKRGQNVTFRCDPISEHNRLYWYRQTLGQGPEFLTYFQNEAQLEKSRLLSDRFSAERPKGSFSTLEIQRTEQGDSAMYLCASSRDRGRPNTEAFFGQGTRLTVV.

The V call is TRBV2, the J call TRBJ1-2, with 8 bases that match TRBD1. This CDR3 spans 13 amino acids. J lost 8 bases, V lost 6 bases, and 8 bases had no gene match. From germline, CDR1 is SNHLY and CDR2 FYNNEI. The CDR3 reads CASRRTGSGGYTF. CDR3 coding DNA: TGTGCCAGCAGAAGGACAGGGAGTGGGGGCTACACCTTC.

The CDR3 protein is CASRQGQGTNYGYTF. CDR3 nucleotides: TGTGCCAGCAGACAAGGACAGGGAACCAACTATGGCTACACCTTC. This chain links TRBV28 with TRBJ1-2; TRBD1 agrees at 8 bases. The CDR3 spans 15 residues. J was trimmed by 2 bases and V by 6 bases; bases with no gene match: 8. Looked up from germline, CDR1 is MDHEN and CDR2 is SYDVKM.

The rearrangement uses TRBV10-3 and TRBJ2-7, with a possible D match to TRBD1 (5 bases). V was shortened by 7 bases and J by 2 bases, with 12 bases between the two germline ends. The germline gives CDR1 ENHRY, CDR2 SYGVKD. This CDR3 contains 13 residues. The CDR3 DNA follows: TGTGCCATCATGGGGCAGGACACCTACGAGCAGTACTTC. The encoded protein is CAIMGQDTYEQYF.

The V call is TRBV28, the J call TRBJ1-5, with D perhaps matching TRBD1 (6 bases). Germline CDR1 reads MDHEN; CDR2 reads SYDVKM. The CDR3 loop spans 14 amino acids. Trimming pared 7 bases from V and 5 bases from J, leaving 15 bases between. The CDR3 DNA reads as TGTGCCAGCAATACTTACAGGGACGATCAGCCCCAGCATTTT. As protein: CASNTYRDDQPQHF.

The CDR3 region is CASSLRLATDTQYF. The CDR3, as DNA: TGTGCCAGCAGCCTGAGACTAGCCACAGATACGCAGTATTTT. This chain joins TRBV13 and TRBJ2-3; 7 positions match TRBD2. The junction had 4 bases not matched to a gene; V was cut back by 5 bases and J by 2 bases. Per germline, CDR1 PRHDT and CDR2 FYEKMQ (reference sequence). CDR3 size: 14 residues.

This chain links TRBV11-3 with TRBJ2-3, with 10 bases fitting TRBD1. Looked up from germline, CDR1 is SGHNT and CDR2 is YENEEA. The CDR3 spans 15 residues. J lost 5 bases, V lost 5 bases, and 7 bases had no gene match. CDR3 residues: CASSKRQGAGDTQYF. CDR3 in DNA: TGTGCCAGCAGCAAACGACAGGGGGCGGGAGATACGCAGTATTTT.

The chain employs TRBV5-1 and TRBJ2-1; TRBD2 matches 7 bases. CDR1 is SGHRS, CDR2 YFSETQ, per germline. The CDR3 totals 16 residues. V gave up 1 base and J gave up 1 base; unmatched junction bases: 5. This CDR3 is CASSLLAGASYNEQFF. As DNA, the CDR3 is TGCGCCAGCAGCTTGTTGGCGGGAGCGTCCTACAATGAGCAGTTCTTC.

This clone has only a few counts. The chain uses TRBV5-1 and TRBJ2-3; TRBD2 is a possible D gene (7 bases). The CDR3 has 14 amino acids. The germline V gene encodes CDR1 SGHRS and CDR2 YFSETQ. The V gene lost 0 bases and the J gene lost 9 bases, with 14 bases spanning the gap. CDR3 DNA: TGCGCCAGCAGCTTGGAGGGGGGACTAAGAACGCAGTATTTT. Protein product: CASSLEGGLRTQYF. The complete variable domain, with remaining parts taken from reference TRBV5-1 and TRBJ2-3, reads KAGVTQTPRYLIKTRGQQVTLSCSPISGHRSVSWYQQTPGQGLQFLFEYFSETQRNKGNFPGRFSGRQFSNSRSEMNVSTLELGDSALYLCASSLEGGLRTQYFGPGTRLTVL.

The rearrangement links TRBV7-9 to TRBJ1-4; TRBD1 agrees at 10 bases. V lost 3 bases and J lost 7; bases outside the gene matches: 2. The CDR3 is 14 residues long. In germline, CDR1 is SEHNR, CDR2 FQNEAQ (reference sequence). CDR3 sequence (DNA): TGTGCCAGCAGCTTGGGACAGGGGATTGAAAAACTGTTTTTT. This gives the protein CASSLGQGIEKLFF.

In this sample, this clone turned up a few times. The V gene is TRBV7-2, the J gene TRBJ1-1; D possibly corresponds to TRBD1 (6 bases). The length of the CDR3 is 14 residues. Trimming cost V 1 base and J 7 bases, with 13 bases left between them. CDR1 is SGHTA, CDR2 FQGNSA, per germline. Written as DNA, the CDR3 is TGTGCCAGCAGCTTAGGCCGGGGCAGGGGTGAAGCTTTCTTT. As protein: CASSLGRGRGEAFF.

This chain connects TRBV15 to TRBJ2-7; a possible D gene is TRBD2 (6 bases). The CDR3 has 12 residues. Germline lookup yields CDR1 LNHNV and CDR2 YYDKDF (reference sequence). Trimming removed 9 bases from V and 4 bases from J, with 13 bases in between. The CDR3 loop reads CATAGMGYEQYF. For the CDR3, the DNA is TGTGCCACTGCGGGAATGGGATACGAGCAGTACTTC.

This chain connects TRBV11-1 to TRBJ1-1; D possibly corresponds to TRBD1 (5 bases). The CDR3 is made up of 14 amino acids. The germline CDR1 and CDR2 sequences are SGHAT and FQDESV (reference sequence). Between the trimmed V and J ends, which lost 7 bases and 1 base, there was a span of 13 bases. The CDR3 DNA is TGTGCCAGCAACAGGTTTCGGTCGAACACTGAAGCTTTCTTT. Its translation is CASNRFRSNTEAFF. The variable domain in full, completed from reference TRBV11-1 and TRBJ1-1, reads EAEVAQSPRYKITEKSQAVAFWCDPISGHATLYWYRQILGQGPELLVQFQDESVVDDSQLPKDRFSAERLKGVDSTLKIQPAELGDSAMYLCASNRFRSNTEAFFGQGTRLTVV.

In its sample, this clone was seen a few times. The chain combines TRBV2 with TRBJ2-2; tentatively, D is TRBD1 (6 bases). The V gene lost 6 bases and the J gene lost 5 bases, with 16 bases spanning the gap. The CDR3 has 15 residues. Germline V lookup: CDR1 SNHLY, CDR2 FYNNEI. The CDR3 spells CASRAGTQNTGELFF. The CDR3 DNA follows: TGTGCCAGCAGGGCCGGGACACAGAATACCGGGGAGCTGTTTTTT.

The chain uses TRBV3-1 (or the pseudogene TRBV3-2) and TRBJ1-3; no definite D call. Trimming left V 4 bases short and J 3 bases short, with 10 bases between. The CDR3 covers 14 residues. The germline CDR1 and CDR2 sequences are LGHDT and YNNKEL (reference sequence). CDR3 sequence (DNA): TGTGCCAGCAGCCCAAACTCATATGGAAACACCATATATTTT. Translation gives CASSPNSYGNTIYF.

This sequence joins TRBV29-1 and TRBJ2-1; maybe TRBD2 (7 bases). The CDR3 loop spans 14 amino acids. Trimming took 6 bases from V and 0 from J, leaving 12 bases between them. The germline V gene has CDR1 SQVTM and CDR2 ANQGSEA. The CDR3 protein is CSVGGRNSYNEQFF. CDR3 in DNA: TGCAGCGTGGGGGGGCGGAACTCCTACAATGAGCAGTTCTTC.

In DNA form, the CDR3 reads TGCGCCAGCAGTGCCCACAGCGGGAGGGAGGAAGAGACCCAGTACTTC. It codes for CASSAHSGREEETQYF. The chain combines TRBV10-1 with TRBJ2-5; 10 positions match TRBD2. The V and J ends lost 4 bases and 3 bases, in that order; junction bases with no gene match: 8. Per germline, CDR1 WNHNN and CDR2 SYGVQD (reference sequence). The CDR3 extends over 16 amino acids.

The V and J genes are TRBV9 and TRBJ2-7; 7 bases are a match to TRBD2. Germline V lookup: CDR1 SGDLS, CDR2 YYNGEE. V lost 0 bases, J lost 2 bases, and 5 bases stayed unmatched. CDR3 length equals 15 residues. For the CDR3, the DNA is TGTGCCAGCAGCGTAGGAGAGCGGGGTGCCTACGAGCAGTACTTC. Translation gives CASSVGERGAYEQYF.